Below, one TCR beta chain is given with its context. A much larger clonotype is one base distant, so this may be a read error. This record comes from a study of chronic HIV infection and antiretroviral therapy. Germline V gives CDR1 MNHNY, CDR2 SVGAGI (reference sequence). CDR3 length equals 11 residues. TCRdb re-called the 5' RACE reads with MiXCR, one entry per CDR3 protein. The sample has roughly 48,000 distinct CDR3 sequences, approximately 19% seen once. V is TRBV6-6 and J is TRBJ2-3, with a possible D match to TRBD1 (5 bases). The source of this sequence is an adult who had HIV and had not received antiretroviral therapy, or was an uninfected healthy control (not recorded which). The specimen sequenced was peripheral blood. The CDR3 sequence: CVSKAGDTQYF. The CDR3 coding sequence is TGTGTCAGCAAAGCAGGGGATACGCAGTATTTT.